This T cell receptor beta chain was found in a study of blood T cell repertoires in COVID-19. Overall study context: Donors in the United States, Italy and Spain gave samples during acute or convalescent COVID-19. Sources were T cells, B-cell-depleted T cells, or PBMCs; the material itself was cDNA or gDNA.

The germline V gene has CDR1 SGDLS and CDR2 YYNGEE. The CDR3 spans 18 residues. J gave up 2 bases and V 4 bases, and 16 bases lay outside the gene matches. Original handling: Amplification of reference gene primers provided the estimated nucleated cell counts. The assay was immunoSEQ multiplex PCR, and TCRdb's table has in-frame clones only and misses some. The V and J calls and clone size are taken from that table; D and trimming were inferred from the DNA. The sample lists some 65,000 clones; roughly 87% were seen once. Specimen: peripheral blood. The chain links TRBV9 to TRBJ2-5; 8 bases match TRBD2. The TCR comes from an elderly man with acute or convalescent COVID-19. CDR3 sequence reads: CASSRRSASASGQETQYF. The CDR3 DNA follows: TGTGCCAGCAGCCGTAGGTCGGCGTCGGCTAGCGGGCAAGAGACCCAGTACTTC.